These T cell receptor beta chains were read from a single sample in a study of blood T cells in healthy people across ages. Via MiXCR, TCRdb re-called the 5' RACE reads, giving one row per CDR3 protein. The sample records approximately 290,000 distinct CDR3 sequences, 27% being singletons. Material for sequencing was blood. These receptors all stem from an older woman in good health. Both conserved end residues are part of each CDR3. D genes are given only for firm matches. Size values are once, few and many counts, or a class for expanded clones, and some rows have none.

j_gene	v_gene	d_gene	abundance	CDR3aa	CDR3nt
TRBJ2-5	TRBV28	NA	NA	CASRDPPGQETQYF	TGTGCCAGCAGGGATCCTCCTGGGCAAGAGACCCAGTACTTC
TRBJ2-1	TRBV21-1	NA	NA	CASSKYWGKDYNEQFF	TGTGCCAGCAGCAAATACTGGGGGAAAGACTACAATGAGCAGTTCTTC
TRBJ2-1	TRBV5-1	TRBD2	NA	CASSEMAREGYNEQFF	TGCGCCAGCAGCGAAATGGCAAGGGAGGGCTACAATGAGCAGTTCTTC
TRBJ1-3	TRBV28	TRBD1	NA	CASSSGQISGNTIYF	TGTGCCAGCAGTTCGGGACAGATCTCTGGAAACACCATATATTTT
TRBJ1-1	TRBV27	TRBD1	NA	CASSLRNRGRGDTEAFF	TGCGCCAGCAGTTTGAGGAACAGGGGGCGAGGGGACACTGAAGCTTTCTTT
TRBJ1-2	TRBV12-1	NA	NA	CASGRSTDAGMGGYTF	TGTGCCAGCGGCCGTTCGACCGACGCCGGGATGGGCGGCTACACCTTC
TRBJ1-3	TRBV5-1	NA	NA	CASRVGNGNTIYF	TGCGCCAGCCGCGTGGGGAATGGAAACACCATATATTTT
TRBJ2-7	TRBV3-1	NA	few	CASSPYEQYF	TGTGCCAGCAGTCCCTACGAGCAGTACTTC
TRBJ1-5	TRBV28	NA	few	CASSLHRSNQPQHF	TGTGCCAGCAGTCTCCACAGGAGCAATCAGCCCCAGCATTTT
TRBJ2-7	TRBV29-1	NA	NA	CSGTSSSSYEQYF	TGCAGCGGAACTAGCAGCAGCTCCTACGAGCAGTACTTC
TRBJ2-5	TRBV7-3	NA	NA	CASSLEGWGQQYF	TGTGCCAGCAGCTTAGAGGGTTGGGGGCAGCAGTACTTC
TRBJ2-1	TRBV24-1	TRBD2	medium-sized	CATSLAGTSGRGNNEQFF	TGTGCCACCAGTTTAGCCGGGACTAGCGGGAGGGGAAACAATGAGCAGTTCTTC
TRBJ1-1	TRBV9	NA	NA	CASSTLAGRTEAFF	TGTGCCAGCAGCACTCTCGCGGGGCGGACTGAAGCTTTCTTT
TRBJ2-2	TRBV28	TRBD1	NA	CASRKTGTANTGELFF	TGTGCCAGCAGAAAGACCGGGACAGCGAACACCGGGGAGCTGTTTTTT
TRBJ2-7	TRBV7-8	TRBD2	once	CASSPGPSGMYEQYF	TGTGCCAGCAGCCCCGGGCCTAGCGGGATGTACGAGCAGTACTTC
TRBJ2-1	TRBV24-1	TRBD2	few	CATSDHGTSHSEQSF	TGTGCCACCAGTGATCATGGGACTAGTCATTCTGAGCAGTCCTTC
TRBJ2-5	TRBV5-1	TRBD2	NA	CASSKTSGQETQYF	TGCGCCAGCAGCAAGACTAGCGGTCAAGAGACCCAGTACTTC
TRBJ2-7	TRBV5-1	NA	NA	CASSSDPGGPYEQYF	TGCGCCAGCAGCTCGGACCCGGGCGGACCATACGAGCAGTACTTC
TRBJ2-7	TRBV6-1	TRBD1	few	CASSGGTGSTYEQYF	TGTGCCAGCAGTGGGGGGACAGGATCAACCTACGAGCAGTACTTC
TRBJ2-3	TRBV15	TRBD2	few	CATSRDSGRGTDTQYF	TGTGCCACCAGCAGAGATTCCGGGAGGGGCACAGATACGCAGTATTTT
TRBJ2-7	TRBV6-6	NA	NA	CASSPTGSPYEQYF	TGTGCCAGCAGCCCAACCGGGAGTCCCTACGAGCAGTACTTC
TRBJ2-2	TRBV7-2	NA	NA	CASSLRPGANTGELFF	TGTGCCAGCAGCTTGCGGCCAGGGGCGAACACCGGGGAGCTGTTTTTT
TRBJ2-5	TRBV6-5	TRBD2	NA	CASSYQAGGVETQYF	TGTGCCAGCAGTTACCAGGCGGGAGGGGTTGAGACCCAGTACTTC
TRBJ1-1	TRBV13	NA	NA	CASSSGGGGTTEAFF	TGTGCCAGCAGCAGTGGGGGCGGGGGGACCACTGAAGCTTTCTTT
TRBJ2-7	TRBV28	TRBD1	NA	CASWPGQGYEQYF	TGTGCCAGCTGGCCGGGACAGGGCTACGAGCAGTACTTC
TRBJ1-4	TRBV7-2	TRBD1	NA	CASSPDRGVYEKLFF	TGTGCCAGCAGCCCGGACAGGGGGGTATATGAAAAACTGTTTTTT
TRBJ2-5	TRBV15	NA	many	CATTVGQSLGETQYF	TGTGCCACCACCGTCGGACAGAGCCTGGGGGAGACCCAGTACTTC
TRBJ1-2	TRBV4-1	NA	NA	CASSQGPGEGYTF	TGCGCCAGCAGCCAAGGCCCGGGGGAAGGCTACACCTTC
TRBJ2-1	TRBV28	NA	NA	CASLGDRDEQFF	TGTGCCAGCCTCGGGGATAGGGATGAGCAGTTCTTC
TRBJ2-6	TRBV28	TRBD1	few	CASSFLGQGSGANVLTF	TGTGCCAGCAGTTTTTTGGGACAGGGCTCTGGGGCCAACGTCCTGACTTTC
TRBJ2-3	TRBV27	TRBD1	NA	CASSFRGPSTTGGKTDTQYF	TGTGCCAGCAGTTTTAGGGGACCATCAACCACAGGGGGAAAGACAGATACGCAGTATTTT
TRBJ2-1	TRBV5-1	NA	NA	CASSLAPGSYNEQFF	TGCGCCAGCAGCTTGGCCCCCGGTTCCTACAATGAGCAGTTCTTC
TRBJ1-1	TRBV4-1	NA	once	CASSPRRGDRTEAFF	TGCGCCAGCAGCCCTAGGAGGGGGGATAGGACTGAAGCTTTCTTT
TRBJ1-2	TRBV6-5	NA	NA	CASSYSGDGYTF	TGTGCCAGCAGTTACTCGGGGGATGGCTACACCTTC
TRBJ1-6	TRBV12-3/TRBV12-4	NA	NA	CASRQGGESPLHF	TGTGCCAGCAGACAGGGTGGGGAATCACCCCTCCACTTT
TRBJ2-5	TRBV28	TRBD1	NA	CASSPTGYQETQYF	TGTGCCAGCAGTCCGACAGGGTACCAAGAGACCCAGTACTTC
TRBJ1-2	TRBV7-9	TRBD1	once	CASSHGDRGDGHTF	TGTGCCAGCAGCCACGGAGACAGGGGGGATGGCCACACCTTC
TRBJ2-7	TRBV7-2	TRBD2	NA	CASGGPGLAGGTYEQYF	TGTGCCAGCGGCGGACCGGGACTAGCGGGAGGAACCTACGAGCAGTACTTC
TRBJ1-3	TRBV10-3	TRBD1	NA	CAIRSDRAGNTIYF	TGTGCCATCAGATCAGACAGGGCTGGAAACACCATATATTTT
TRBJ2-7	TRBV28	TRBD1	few	CASSWDRDLYEQYF	TGTGCCAGCAGCTGGGACAGGGACCTTTACGAGCAGTACTTC
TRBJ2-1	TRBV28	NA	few	CASSMTREQFF	TGTGCCAGCAGTATGACCCGCGAGCAGTTCTTC
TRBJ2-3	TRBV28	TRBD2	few	CASSSTGGLTTDTQYF	TGTGCCAGCAGTTCTACGGGAGGCCTTACCACAGATACGCAGTATTTT
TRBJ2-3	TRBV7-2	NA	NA	CASSPEGGLTDTQYF	TGTGCCAGCAGCCCTGAGGGGGGACTCACAGATACGCAGTATTTT
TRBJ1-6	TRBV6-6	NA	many	CASTQGGNNSPLHF	TGTGCCAGCACCCAGGGAGGGAATAATTCACCCCTCCACTTT
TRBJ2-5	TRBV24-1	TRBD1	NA	CATSDRGQGRETQYF	TGTGCCACCAGTGACCGCGGACAGGGAAGGGAGACCCAGTACTTC
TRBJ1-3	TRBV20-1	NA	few	CSVTAGGGNTIYF	TGCAGTGTTACAGCGGGAGGGGGAAACACCATATATTTT
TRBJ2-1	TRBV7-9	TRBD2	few	CASSPGTSGGNNEQFF	TGTGCCAGCAGCCCCGGGACTAGCGGGGGGAACAATGAGCAGTTCTTC
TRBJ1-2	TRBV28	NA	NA	CASSLYRVPNGYTF	TGTGCCAGCAGTTTATACAGGGTACCGAACGGCTACACCTTC
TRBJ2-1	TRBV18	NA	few	CASSPRGGADNEQFF	TGTGCCAGCTCACCCCGCGGCGGAGCTGACAATGAGCAGTTCTTC
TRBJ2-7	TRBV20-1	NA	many	CSATGGPTDYEQYF	TGCAGTGCTACGGGCGGGCCCACGGACTACGAGCAGTACTTC
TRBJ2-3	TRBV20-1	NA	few	CSAKRGVGGTDTQYF	TGCAGTGCTAAGAGGGGGGTGGGAGGAACAGATACGCAGTATTTT
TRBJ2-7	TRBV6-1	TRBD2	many	CASSPMRTSGRDYEQYF	TGTGCCAGCAGTCCAATGAGGACTAGCGGGAGGGACTACGAGCAGTACTTC
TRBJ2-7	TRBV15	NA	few	CATRASPRVYEQYF	TGTGCCACGAGGGCTAGCCCAAGGGTTTACGAGCAGTACTTC
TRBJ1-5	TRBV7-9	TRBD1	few	CVSSLDGTGGHQPQHF	TGTGTCAGCAGCTTAGATGGGACAGGGGGTCATCAGCCCCAGCATTTT